The 19 T cell receptor beta chains below were found in one sample sequenced in a study of blood T cell repertoires in COVID-19. Sequenced by immunoSEQ multiplex PCR; TCRdb stores in-frame clones only, minus some. The table includes more than 110,000 clones, roughly 84% detected once. Sequenced: peripheral blood. The receptors were sampled from a human donor in a cohort sampled during active COVID-19.

This clone has just one count. V usage is TRBV19 and J usage is TRBJ1-5; TRBD1 agrees at 8 bases. The CDR3 runs to 17 residues. Germline CDR1 LNHDA, CDR2 SQIVND (reference sequence). Losses at the gene ends were 5 bases for V and 2 bases for J; bases not matched to a gene: 11. The DNA for the CDR3 is TGTGCCAGTAGTCAGACCACCGGGACAGGCCGCAATCAGCCCCAGCATTTT. This encodes CASSQTTGTGRNQPQHF.

The chain has TRBV5-1 and TRBJ2-4; 10 bases agree with TRBD1. Germline CDR1 SGHRS, CDR2 YFSETQ. Trimming took 3 bases from V and 8 from J; bases not matched to a gene: 8. This CDR3 contains 15 residues. CDR3 amino acids: CASSSDRGLPYIQYF. CDR3 DNA sequence: TGCGCCAGCAGCTCCGACAGGGGGCTTCCCTACATTCAGTACTTC.

V usage is TRBV5-5 and J usage is TRBJ1-1, with a tentative D call TRBD1 (6 bases). Per germline, CDR1 SGHKS and CDR2 YYEKEE (reference sequence). This CDR3 region has 15 residues. The germline V and J ends were trimmed by 2 bases and 1 base, with 12 bases remaining between them. CDR3 coding DNA: TGTGCCAGCAGCTTCAACAGGGTGTCGAACACTGAAGCTTTCTTT. Encoded protein: CASSFNRVSNTEAFF. Based on the CDR3 plus reference TRBV5-5 and TRBJ1-1, the full variable domain is DAGVTQSPTHLIKTRGQQVTLRCSPISGHKSVSWYQQVLGQGPQFIFQYYEKEERGRGNFPDRFSARQFPNYSSELNVNALLLGDSALYLCASSFNRVSNTEAFFGQGTRLTVV.

This rearrangement joins TRBV18 to TRBJ2-1; possibly TRBD2 for D (7 bases). CDR1 KGHSH and CDR2 LQKENI come from the germline V gene. The length of the CDR3 is 18 residues. The V end was cut by 3 bases, the J end by 0 bases, with 18 bases between. CDR3 sequence reads: CASSPTGRGTSSYNEQFF. In nucleotides, the CDR3 is TGTGCCAGCTCACCTACGGGGAGGGGGACGAGCTCCTACAATGAGCAGTTCTTC.

This sequence joins TRBV14 and TRBJ2-1; 11 nucleotides line up with TRBD2. Trimming cost V 1 base and J 12 bases; bases outside gene matches: 2. CDR3 length: 13 amino acids. The germline V gene encodes CDR1 SGHDN and CDR2 FVKESK. The CDR3, as DNA: TGTGCCAGCAGCCAAGCCCTAGCGGGAGGGCAGTTCTTC. Translating gives CASSQALAGGQFF.

CDR3 region: CATSSGANTGELFF. Here the CDR3 DNA reads TGTGCCACCAGCTCCGGGGCGAACACCGGGGAGCTGTTTTTT. J is TRBJ2-2 and V is TRBV15, with D perhaps TRBD2 (5 bases). Looked up from germline, CDR1 is LNHNV and CDR2 is YYDKDF (reference sequence). There are 14 residues in the CDR3. V lost 5 bases and J 0 bases, leaving 7 bases between the germline ends.

This clone was counted only a few times. The rearrangement uses TRBV5-6 and TRBJ1-1; D is possibly TRBD1 (5 bases). Trimming took 4 bases from V and 10 from J, leaving 23 bases between them. The CDR3 totals 15 residues. Germline CDR1 reads SGHDT; CDR2 reads YYEEEE. CDR3 in DNA: TGTGCCAGCAGCGGGCGTCGCAGGGAGGATTTCGGAGCTTTCTTT. Protein sequence: CASSGRRREDFGAFF.

V usage is TRBV11-3 and J usage is TRBJ1-1, with 7 nucleotides matching TRBD1. The CDR3 covers 16 residues. Germline V gene data show CDR1 as SGHNT and CDR2 as YENEEA. Trimming removed 1 base from V and 1 base from J; junction bases left unmatched: 6. CDR3 sequence (DNA): TGTGCCAGCAGCTTAGGAAATCACAGGGGGAACACTGAAGCTTTCTTT. Its protein product is CASSLGNHRGNTEAFF.

This chain connects TRBV3-1 (or the pseudogene TRBV3-2) to TRBJ1-1; D is undetermined. This CDR3 contains 14 residues. Per germline, CDR1 LGHDT and CDR2 YNNKEL (reference sequence). The V gene lost 4 bases and the J gene lost 1 base, with 10 bases spanning the gap. In nucleotides, the CDR3 is TGTGCCAGCAGCCGACGACTGACGAACACTGAAGCTTTCTTT. This translates into CASSRRLTNTEAFF.

V and J are TRBV19 and TRBJ2-7; 8 bases agree with TRBD2. Germline loops: CDR1 LNHDA, CDR2 SQIVND (reference sequence). The length of the CDR3 is 15 residues. V lost 4 bases and J lost 1; bases outside the gene matches: 6. The CDR3 DNA follows: TGTGCCAGTAGTAGAGATGCTAGCGGGTCCTACGAGCAGTACGTC. It specifies CASSRDASGSYEQYV.

The chain is built from TRBV27 and TRBJ2-2, with a weak D call TRBD1 (5 bases). The germline V gene has CDR1 MNHEY and CDR2 SMNVEV (reference sequence). Trimming left V 4 bases short and J 3 bases short, with 9 bases between. The CDR3 runs 14 residues. DNA for the CDR3: TGTGCCAGCAGTTATGCCAGGGACACCGGGGAGCTGTTTTTT. Protein sequence: CASSYARDTGELFF.

This clone was found a few times. V gene TRBV5-4 combines with J gene TRBJ1-2; the D is unclear. CDR3 length equals 13 residues. Germline loops: CDR1 SGHNT, CDR2 YYREEE (reference sequence). V lost 3 bases and J 8 bases, leaving 14 bases between the germline ends. CDR3 amino acids: CASSYPAGEGYTF. In nucleotides, the CDR3 is TGTGCCAGCAGCTACCCCGCGGGCGAAGGCTACACCTTC.

J is TRBJ2-1 and V is TRBV9, with TRBD2 identical over 9 bases. This CDR3 has 17 residues. V lost 0 bases to trimming and J lost 6 bases; unmatched junction nucleotides: 10. Germline V gene lookup returns CDR1 SGDLS and CDR2 YYNGEE. CDR3: CASSVATRAGGRNEQFF. The CDR3 coding sequence is TGTGCCAGCAGCGTAGCTACTAGGGCGGGGGGGCGCAATGAGCAGTTCTTC.

The chain uses TRBV27 and TRBJ1-6; D not certain. Looked up from germline, CDR1 is MNHEY and CDR2 is SMNVEV (reference sequence). This CDR3 contains 14 residues. Trimming cost V 4 bases and J 10 bases, with 14 bases left between them. The CDR3 sequence is CASSSRILESPLHF. The DNA of the CDR3 is TGTGCCAGCAGTTCTAGGATCTTAGAATCACCCCTCCACTTT.

CDR3 residues: CASRELDRWREKLFF. CDR3 in DNA: TGTGCCAGCAGGGAACTTGACAGGTGGAGAGAAAAACTGTTTTTT. V and J are TRBV6-6 and TRBJ1-4; a possible D gene is TRBD1 (6 bases). Per germline, CDR1 MNHNY and CDR2 SVGAGI (reference sequence). This CDR3 is 15 amino acids long. Trimming left V 6 bases short and J 8 bases short, with 19 bases between.

This clone was picked up one time. The chain couples TRBV7-8 to TRBJ2-3; TRBD2 aligns across 13 bases. The J segment lost 1 base and the V segment lost 9 bases, leaving 16 bases of the junction unmatched. The germline V gene has CDR1 SGHVS and CDR2 FQNEAQ. There are 19 residues in the CDR3. The CDR3 protein is CARRPLRTSGSGGTDTQYF. The CDR3 region has the DNA TGTGCCAGGCGACCCCTTAGGACTAGCGGGAGTGGGGGCACAGATACGCAGTATTTT. Filled out from reference TRBV7-8 and TRBJ2-3, the complete variable domain reads GAGVSQSPRYKVAKRGQDVALRCDPISGHVSLFWYQQALGQGPEFLTYFQNEAQLDKSGLPSDRFFAERPEGSVSTLKIQRTQQEDSAVYLCARRPLRTSGSGGTDTQYFGPGTRLTVL.

This chain uses TRBV29-1 with TRBJ2-5; TRBD2 agrees at 8 bases. Germline V lookup: CDR1 SQVTM, CDR2 ANQGSEA. V trimming: 4 bases; J trimming: 5 bases; junction bases outside the gene matches: 6. The CDR3 has 13 amino acids. CDR3 protein: CSVGGGGTETQYF. As DNA, the CDR3 is TGCAGCGTTGGAGGCGGGGGGACGGAGACCCAGTACTTC.

The chain joins TRBV3-1 (or the pseudogene TRBV3-2) to TRBJ2-5; TRBD2 matches at 12 bases. Germline lookup yields CDR1 LGHDT and CDR2 YNNKEL (reference sequence). Trimming removed 4 bases from V and 2 bases from J; junction bases left unmatched: 8. The CDR3 consists of 17 residues. The chain's CDR3 is CASSPRLAGGVQETQYF. The CDR3, as DNA: TGTGCCAGCAGCCCCCGGCTAGCGGGGGGGGTACAAGAGACCCAGTACTTC.

The V and J genes are TRBV9 and TRBJ2-2, with a possible D match to TRBD2 (6 bases). Germline assignment: CDR1 SGDLS and CDR2 YYNGEE. Trimming shortened V by 0 bases and J by 2 bases, and 11 bases separated the two germline ends. There are 16 residues in the CDR3. CDR3 protein: CASSVVPGTNTGELFF. CDR3 nucleotide sequence: TGTGCCAGCAGCGTAGTTCCAGGGACTAACACCGGGGAGCTGTTTTTT.